Below are 26 T cell receptor beta chains sequenced from a single sample in a study of OX40 agonist ivuxolimab in advanced cancers. The method was the immunoSEQ multiplex PCR assay. The table comes from immuneACCESS by way of TCRdb, which keeps in-frame sequences with V and J called. Part of the clones is missing from these tables; in studies checked, under half for an unresolved V gene and the rest for unknown reasons. This sample gives 30,000 to 35,000 clones in total; over 75% of them show up just once. 25% of the sample goes to the ten largest clones. The sequencing used CD4+ or CD8+ T cells sorted from blood, collected in a trial of the OX40 agonist ivuxolimab. These receptors were obtained from an adult with an advanced solid tumor such as melanoma, head and neck, liver or kidney cancer.

The chain is built from TRBV7-9 and TRBJ1-6; D is unclear. V was clipped by 5 bases and J by 8 bases, with 16 bases between them. Germline assignment: CDR1 SEHNR and CDR2 FQNEAQ (reference sequence). The CDR3 spans 15 residues. The CDR3 region has the DNA TGTGCCAGCAGCATAGAGGGCAACATTGATTCACCCCTCCACTTT. Its translation: CASSIEGNIDSPLHF.

The rearrangement uses TRBV10-3 and TRBJ1-5, with D hard to call. V was trimmed by 0 bases and J by 6 bases, leaving 12 bases between them. The CDR3 is 15 residues long. Germline V gene sequence: CDR1 ENHRY, CDR2 SYGVKD. The CDR3 DNA is TGTGCCATCAGTGAGTCCGAAGGGTATGGTCAGCCCCAGCATTTT. Translating gives CAISESEGYGQPQHF.

This chain links TRBV7-9 with TRBJ2-2; D unclear. The ends were cut back, 1 base at V and 2 bases at J, with 8 bases in the middle. Germline CDR1 reads SEHNR; CDR2 reads FQNEAQ (reference sequence). This CDR3 is 15 amino acids long. CDR3 region: CASSLVGGNTGELFF. The CDR3 nucleotides are TGTGCCAGCAGCTTAGTGGGTGGTAACACCGGGGAGCTGTTTTTT.

The J gene is TRBJ2-1, the V gene TRBV15; possible D gene TRBD1, 6 bases. There are 14 residues in the CDR3. V was shortened by 4 bases and J by 12 bases, with 19 bases between the two germline ends. The germline CDR1 and CDR2 sequences are LNHNV and YYDKDF (reference sequence). For the CDR3, the DNA is TGTGCCACCAGCAAGGACGGACAGTCGCTCTGGCAGTTCTTC. This codes for CATSKDGQSLWQFF.

V is TRBV10-3 and J is TRBJ2-2; a weak D match, TRBD1 (6 bases). V dropped 6 bases and J dropped 2 bases, with 13 bases sitting between them. Germline CDR1 ENHRY, CDR2 SYGVKD. This CDR3 has 15 amino acids. CDR3 protein: CAIRTGTLNTGELFF. The DNA for the CDR3 is TGTGCCATCAGAACCGGGACACTTAACACCGGGGAGCTGTTTTTT.

The rearrangement joins TRBV28 to TRBJ1-1, with D maybe TRBD1 (6 bases). Trimming cost V 6 bases and J 1 base, with 15 bases left between them. The CDR3 length is 15 residues. The V gene's germline CDR1 is MDHEN and CDR2 SYDVKM. The CDR3 sequence is CASRIQGGENTEAFF. DNA for the CDR3: TGTGCCAGCAGAATACAGGGAGGTGAGAACACTGAAGCTTTCTTT. The full variable domain, with the rest looked up from reference TRBV28 and TRBJ1-1, is DVKVTQSSRYLVKRTGEKVFLECVQDMDHENMFWYRQDPGLGLRLIYFSYDVKMKEKGDIPEGYSVSREKKERFSLILESASTNQTSMYLCASRIQGGENTEAFFGQGTRLTVV.

This clone was seen once. J is TRBJ2-7 and V is TRBV7-9, with D perhaps matching TRBD1 (6 bases). V was pared by 5 bases and J by 2 bases, with 16 bases between. The CDR3 length is 15 residues. The germline V gene has CDR1 SEHNR and CDR2 FQNEAQ (reference sequence). The CDR3 DNA sequence: TGTGCCAGCAGCCACCGGACAGATCCTACCTACGAGCAGTACTTC. Its protein product is CASSHRTDPTYEQYF.

A few counts support this clone. The gene calls are TRBV7-6 and TRBJ2-1; D gene unclear. Germline V gene lookup returns CDR1 SGHVS and CDR2 FNYEAQ. The CDR3 is made up of 14 amino acids. The V end lost 1 base, the J end lost 8 bases, and 12 bases lay between the germline ends. The CDR3 bases are TGTGCCAGCAGCTTAGAGATAGATTTGGATGAGCAGTTCTTC. It yields the protein CASSLEIDLDEQFF.

The chain uses TRBV9 and TRBJ1-2; D ambiguous. CDR1 SGDLS and CDR2 YYNGEE come from the germline V gene. Trimming removed 5 bases from V and 8 bases from J, with 13 bases in between. There are 12 residues in the CDR3. CDR3 amino acids: CASSGTHKGYTF. The CDR3 DNA follows: TGTGCCAGCAGTGGAACTCATAAGGGCTACACCTTC.

In this sample, this clone is medium-sized. This chain connects TRBV4-1 to TRBJ2-7; no reliable D call. CDR3 length: 17 amino acids. Looked up from germline, CDR1 is MGHRA and CDR2 is YSYEKL. Deletions cut 4 bases from V and 1 base from J, with 20 bases between. The CDR3 is CASSLELRGMGSYEQYF. DNA of the CDR3: TGCGCCAGCAGCCTAGAACTGAGAGGTATGGGGTCCTACGAGCAGTACTTC.

The V and J genes are TRBV5-1 and TRBJ2-7; TRBD2 matches at 10 bases. V trimming: 4 bases; J trimming: 3 bases; junction bases outside the gene matches: 7. The CDR3 is 15 residues long. Germline V CDR1 and CDR2: SGHRS, YFSETQ. CDR3 coding DNA: TGCGCCAGCAGCCGAGGGACTAGCGCGAACTACGAGCAGTACTTC. Its protein product is CASSRGTSANYEQYF.

The CDR3 loop is CASSLVSSYNEQFF. DNA for the CDR3: TGTGCCAGCAGCTTGGTTAGCTCCTACAATGAGCAGTTCTTC. J is TRBJ2-1 and V is TRBV5-4; D not resolved. The germline V gene encodes CDR1 SGHNT and CDR2 YYREEE (reference sequence). Trimming took 0 bases from V and 0 from J, leaving 4 bases between them. This CDR3 spans 14 amino acids.

The rearrangement links TRBV5-1 to TRBJ2-1; a possible D gene is TRBD2 (5 bases). CDR1 SGHRS and CDR2 YFSETQ come from the germline V gene. The CDR3 is 13 residues long. Trimming shortened V by 2 bases and J by 9 bases, and 12 bases separated the two germline ends. CDR3 sequence: CASSFDAAGEQFF. The CDR3 bases are TGCGCCAGCAGCTTCGACGCGGCGGGTGAGCAGTTCTTC.

For this clone: This specimen includes other DNA sequences encoding the same CDR3. This rearrangement joins TRBV19 to TRBJ2-2; perhaps TRBD1 as D (5 bases). With 2 bases removed from V and 6 bases from J, the gap between germline ends came to 7 bases. Germline V gene sequence: CDR1 LNHDA, CDR2 SQIVND (reference sequence). The CDR3 is 13 residues long. Here the CDR3 DNA reads TGTGCCAGTAGTATAACAGGAGCCGGGGAGCTGTTTTTT. Its protein product is CASSITGAGELFF.

This clone was counted a few times. The chain carries TRBV7-9 and TRBJ1-1; maybe TRBD1 (6 bases). V was clipped by 4 bases and J by 5 bases, with 14 bases between them. The CDR3 is 14 amino acids. Germline V gene data show CDR1 as SEHNR and CDR2 as FQNEAQ (reference sequence). CDR3 nucleotide sequence: TGTGCCAGCAGCTATGGACAAGGGGGGACTGAAGCTTTCTTT. Its translation is CASSYGQGGTEAFF.

The J gene is TRBJ2-3, the V gene TRBV6-6; no firm D call. This CDR3 region has 13 residues. V was pared by 2 bases and J by 0 bases, with 3 bases between. Germline-derived CDR1 and CDR2 are MNHNY and SVGAGI (reference sequence). Here the CDR3 reads CASSYRSTDTQYF. The DNA of the CDR3 is TGTGCCAGCAGTTACAGGAGCACAGATACGCAGTATTTT.

The chain recombines TRBV11-2 with TRBJ2-1; D is possibly TRBD2 (6 bases). The ends were cut back, 3 bases at V and 5 bases at J, with 11 bases in the middle. The CDR3 length is 14 residues. Germline-derived CDR1 and CDR2 are SGHAT and FQNNGV. CDR3 sequence: CASSFGRDHNEQFF. DNA for the CDR3: TGTGCCAGCAGCTTCGGGCGGGACCACAATGAGCAGTTCTTC.

This chain connects TRBV20-1 to TRBJ1-2; the D gene is possibly TRBD1 (5 bases). Trimming cost V 7 bases and J 4 bases, with 10 bases left between them. The length of the CDR3 is 11 residues. The germline gives CDR1 DFQATT, CDR2 SNEGSKA (reference sequence). CDR3 residues: CSGRVGYGYTF. The CDR3 nucleotides are TGCAGTGGCAGGGTCGGCTATGGCTACACCTTC.

The J gene is TRBJ2-1, the V gene TRBV4-1; D not resolved. This CDR3 comprises 13 residues. V lost 0 bases and J lost 3, with 3 bases in between. The germline CDR1 and CDR2 sequences are MGHRA and YSYEKL. CDR3 in DNA: TGCGCCAGCAGCCAAGAGCGCTACAATGAGCAGTTCTTC. It codes for CASSQERYNEQFF.

The V call is TRBV19, the J call TRBJ2-1, with 12 bases matching TRBD1. The CDR3 spans 15 residues. After removal of 4 bases from V and 9 bases from J, the junction contained 7 bases not matched to a gene. CDR1 and CDR2 (germline): LNHDA, SQIVND (reference sequence). In DNA form, the CDR3 reads TGTGCCAGTAGTACTCCGGGACAGGGGGCTAGTGAGCAGTTCTTC. It yields the protein CASSTPGQGASEQFF.

This chain joins TRBV28 and TRBJ2-7, with unresolved D. Germline CDR1 MDHEN, CDR2 SYDVKM. Trimming took off 6 bases at V and 2 bases at J, with 11 bases between the two ends. This CDR3 has 13 amino acids. DNA of the CDR3: TGTGCCAGCAGGGCGAGTGCGACCTACGAGCAGTACTTC. Amino acids: CASRASATYEQYF.

The CDR3 DNA reads TGTGCCAGCAGCTTAGTGGCTAGCGGGGACAATGAGCAGTTCTTC. This encodes CASSLVASGDNEQFF. The chain joins TRBV7-9 to TRBJ2-1; TRBD2 matches 9 bases. CDR3 length equals 15 residues. Trimming cost V 1 base and J 5 bases; bases outside gene matches: 3. CDR1 and CDR2 (germline): SEHNR, FQNEAQ (reference sequence).

The chain joins TRBV19 to TRBJ2-1; 7 nucleotides agree with TRBD1. The germline V gene has CDR1 LNHDA and CDR2 SQIVND (reference sequence). This CDR3 comprises 16 residues. V lost 3 bases and J lost 7; bases outside the gene matches: 12. The CDR3 sequence is CASSIIGQGVRNEQFF. The CDR3 region has the DNA TGTGCCAGTAGTATTATCGGCCAGGGGGTACGGAATGAGCAGTTCTTC.

For the CDR3, the DNA is TGCGCCAGCAGCATAGGGACTACCAGTGGGTATGAGCAGTTCTTC. Protein: CASSIGTTSGYEQFF. V usage is TRBV5-1 and J usage is TRBJ2-1; 7 positions match TRBD2. This CDR3 has 15 residues. V gave up 4 bases and J gave up 8 bases; unmatched junction bases: 12. Germline V gives CDR1 SGHRS, CDR2 YFSETQ.

V gene TRBV5-4 combines with J gene TRBJ2-1, with 8 bases matching TRBD1. V lost 1 base, J lost 6 bases, and 0 bases stayed unmatched. There are 13 residues in the CDR3. Germline V CDR1 and CDR2: SGHNT, YYREEE (reference sequence). In DNA, the CDR3 is TGTGCCAGCAGCTTGACAGGGGGCAATGAGCAGTTCTTC. Translating it yields CASSLTGGNEQFF.

This clone was recorded only once. The V and J genes are TRBV19 and TRBJ1-5; 7 bases are shared with TRBD1. This CDR3 contains 16 residues. V trimming: 2 bases; J trimming: 4 bases; junction bases outside the gene matches: 8. Germline V gene sequence: CDR1 LNHDA, CDR2 SQIVND (reference sequence). In DNA form, the CDR3 reads TGTGCCAGTAGTATACCCTTCGGGACAGCAAATCAGCCCCAGCATTTT. It yields the protein CASSIPFGTANQPQHF.